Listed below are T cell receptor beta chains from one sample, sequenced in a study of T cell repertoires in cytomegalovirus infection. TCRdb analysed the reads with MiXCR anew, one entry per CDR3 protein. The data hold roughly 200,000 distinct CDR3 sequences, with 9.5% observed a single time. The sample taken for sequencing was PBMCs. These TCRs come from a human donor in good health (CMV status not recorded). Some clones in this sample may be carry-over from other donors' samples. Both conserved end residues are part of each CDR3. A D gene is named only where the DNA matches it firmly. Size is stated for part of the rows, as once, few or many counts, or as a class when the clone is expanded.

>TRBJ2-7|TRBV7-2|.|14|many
TGTGCCAGCAGCGGACTCAACGCCCCCTACGAGCAGTACTTC
CASSGLNAPYEQYF
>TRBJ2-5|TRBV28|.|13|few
TGTGCCAGCAGTTCTGGGCTTGTAGAGACCCAGTACTTC
CASSSGLVETQYF
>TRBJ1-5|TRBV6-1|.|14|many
TGTGCCAGCAGCTACCTGGGGGGACGTCAGCCCCAGCATTTT
CASSYLGGRQPQHF
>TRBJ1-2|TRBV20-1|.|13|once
TGCAGTGCTAGAGATTCGAGGGCCAGGGGCTACACCTTC
CSARDSRARGYTF
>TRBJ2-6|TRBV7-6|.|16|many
TGTGCCAGCAGCTTATTAAAGAAGACTGGGGCCAACGTCCTGACTTTC
CASSLLKKTGANVLTF
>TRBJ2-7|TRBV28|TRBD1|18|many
TGTGCCAGCAGTTTATGGGACAGGGTTGCCGTAGTAGCCTACGAGCAGTACTTC
CASSLWDRVAVVAYEQYF
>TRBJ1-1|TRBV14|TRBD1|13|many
TGTGCCAGCAGCCGGGACAGGGTCACTGAAGCTTTCTTT
CASSRDRVTEAFF
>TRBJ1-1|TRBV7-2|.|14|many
TGTGCCAGCAGCCTGGGACGGGAGATGACTGAAGCTTTCTTT
CASSLGREMTEAFF
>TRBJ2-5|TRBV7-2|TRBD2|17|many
TGTGCCAGCAGCTTAGCGGGAGGGCGTTATGCCGGAGAGACCCAGTACTTC
CASSLAGGRYAGETQYF
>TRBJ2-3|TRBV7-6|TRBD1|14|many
TGTGCCAGCAGCGCCGGGACAGGGAGGGATACGCAGTATTTT
CASSAGTGRDTQYF
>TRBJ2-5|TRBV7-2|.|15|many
TGTGCCAGCAGCTTAGTGTCTACCCGGGGGGAGACCCAGTACTTC
CASSLVSTRGETQYF
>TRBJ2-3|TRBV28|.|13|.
TGTGCCAGCAGGGAGACAGTCACAGATACGCAGTATTTT
CASRETVTDTQYF
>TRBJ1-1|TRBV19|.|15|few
TGTGCCAGTAGTCCCACCCTGGGAGCGAACACTGAAGCTTTCTTT
CASSPTLGANTEAFF
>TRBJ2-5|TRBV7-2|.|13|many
TGTGCCAGCAGCTCGGGACTTCAAGAGACCCAGTACTTC
CASSSGLQETQYF
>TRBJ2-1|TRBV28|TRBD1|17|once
TGTGCCAGCAGTTTATATTATTCGGTGCAGGGGGACAATGAGCAGTTCTTC
CASSLYYSVQGDNEQFF
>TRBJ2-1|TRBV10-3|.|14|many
TGTGCCATCAGTGAGCGACGGACTGGGAATGAGCAGTTCTTC
CAISERRTGNEQFF
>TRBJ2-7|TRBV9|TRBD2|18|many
TGTGCCAGCAGCGTAGGGGTGGGACTAGCGGCCGAGACCTACGAGCAGTACTTC
CASSVGVGLAAETYEQYF
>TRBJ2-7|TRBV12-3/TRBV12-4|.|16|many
TGTGCCAGCAGCAAGAATCCAGGCAGGTCCTCCTACGAGCAGTACTTC
CASSKNPGRSSYEQYF
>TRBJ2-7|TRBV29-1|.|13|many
TGCAGCGTTTATGACACCCGATCCTACGAGCAGTACTTC
CSVYDTRSYEQYF
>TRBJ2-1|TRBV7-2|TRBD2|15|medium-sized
TGTGCCAGCAGCTCGACTAGCGGCCCATACAATGAGCAGTTCTTC
CASSSTSGPYNEQFF
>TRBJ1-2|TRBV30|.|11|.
TGTGCCTGGAGTGAGGTCAGAATGAGCACCTTC
CAWSEVRMSTF
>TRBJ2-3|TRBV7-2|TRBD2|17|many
TGTGCCAGCAGCTTAGCGCCAGCGGGAGGGGGCACAGATACGCAGTATTTT
CASSLAPAGGGTDTQYF
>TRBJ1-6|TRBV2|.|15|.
TGTGCCAGCAGTATCAATGGGGCGGATAATTCACCCCTCCACTTT
CASSINGADNSPLHF
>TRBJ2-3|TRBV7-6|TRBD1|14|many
TGTGCCAGCAGCCAGACAGGGGGCGTGGATACGCAGTATTTT
CASSQTGGVDTQYF
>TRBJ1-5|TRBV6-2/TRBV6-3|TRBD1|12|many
TGTGCCAGCAGGACAGGGCGGCAGCCCCAGCATTTT
CASRTGRQPQHF
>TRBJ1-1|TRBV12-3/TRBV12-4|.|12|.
TGTGCCAGCAGTAACATGAACACTGAAGCTTTCTTT
CASSNMNTEAFF
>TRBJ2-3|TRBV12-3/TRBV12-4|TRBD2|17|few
TGTGCCAGCAGCTCCCTTGTGCGGGGGGGAGCCACAGATACGCAGTATTTT
CASSSLVRGGATDTQYF
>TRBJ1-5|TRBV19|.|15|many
TGTGCCAGTAGTACCCCTGAAAATAGCAATCAGCCCCAGCATTTT
CASSTPENSNQPQHF
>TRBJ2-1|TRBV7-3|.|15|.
TGTGCCAGCAGCCCAACAGATAGGGGGACCGATGAGCAGTTCTTC
CASSPTDRGTDEQFF
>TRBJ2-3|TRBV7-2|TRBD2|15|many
TGTGCCAGCAGCTTAAATGGCGGGAGCATAGATACGCAGTATTTT
CASSLNGGSIDTQYF
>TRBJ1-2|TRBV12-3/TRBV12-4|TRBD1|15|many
TGTGCCAGCAGTCTCACAGGGGTCGGAAACTATGGCTACACCTTC
CASSLTGVGNYGYTF
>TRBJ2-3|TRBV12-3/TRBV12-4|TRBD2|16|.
TGTGCCAGCAGTTCCCGTGGCGGGGGGACGAGAGATACGCAGTATTTT
CASSSRGGGTRDTQYF
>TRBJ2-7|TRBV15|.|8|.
TGTGCCACCCCCGAGCAGTACTTC
CATPEQYF
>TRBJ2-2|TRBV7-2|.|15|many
TGTGCCAGCAGCTTACACACTGCGAACACCGGGGAGCTGTTTTTT
CASSLHTANTGELFF
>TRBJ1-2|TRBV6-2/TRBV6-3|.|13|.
TGTGCCAGCAGGGTGACAGTCGGCTATGGCTACACCTTC
CASRVTVGYGYTF
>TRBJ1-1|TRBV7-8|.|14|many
TGTGCCAGCAGATACAATGTAGGGAACACTGAAGCTTTCTTT
CASRYNVGNTEAFF
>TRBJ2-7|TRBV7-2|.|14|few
TGTGCCAGCAGCTACGGTCCCGGGGACTACGAGCAGTACTTC
CASSYGPGDYEQYF
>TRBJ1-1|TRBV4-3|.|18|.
TGCGCCAGCAGCCAAGATTACCTAAGAAAATCAGGAGGGACTGAAGCTTTCTTT
CASSQDYLRKSGGTEAFF
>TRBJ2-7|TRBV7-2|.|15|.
TGTGCCAGCAGCGCAGGGGTCACTACCTCCTACGAGCAGTACTTC
CASSAGVTTSYEQYF
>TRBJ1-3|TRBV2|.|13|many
TGTGCCAGCAAGGAAAACACCGGAAACACCATATATTTT
CASKENTGNTIYF
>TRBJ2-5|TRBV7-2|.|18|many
TGTGCCAGCAGCCCCGCTTGGGGCGGGGCATCACACAGAGAGACCCAGTACTTC
CASSPAWGGASHRETQYF
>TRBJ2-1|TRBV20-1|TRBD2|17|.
TGCAGTGCCAAACCCTTAGGACTAGCGGGGTACTACAATGAGCAGTTCTTC
CSAKPLGLAGYYNEQFF
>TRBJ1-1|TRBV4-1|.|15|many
TGCGCCAGCAGCCAAGATAGGGTTGCGGGGACTGAAGCTTTCTTT
CASSQDRVAGTEAFF
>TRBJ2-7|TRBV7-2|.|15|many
TGTGCCAGCAGCTTAAGGCGGCAGGGAGCCCACGAGCAGTACTTC
CASSLRRQGAHEQYF
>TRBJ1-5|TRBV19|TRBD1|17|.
TGTGCCAGTAGACTCTCACATCGGGACAGCCTCAATCAGCCCCAGCATTTT
CASRLSHRDSLNQPQHF
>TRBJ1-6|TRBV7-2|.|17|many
TGTGCCAGCAGCTTAGACGGGACGAGCTCCTATAATTCACCCCTCCACTTT
CASSLDGTSSYNSPLHF
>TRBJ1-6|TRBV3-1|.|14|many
TGTGCCAGCAGCCTCACCGGGCGGGAATCACCCCTCCACTTT
CASSLTGRESPLHF
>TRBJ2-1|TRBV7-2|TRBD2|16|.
TGTGCCAGCAGCCCCACCCGCGGGGGGGGTACTATTGAGCAGTTCTTC
CASSPTRGGGTIEQFF
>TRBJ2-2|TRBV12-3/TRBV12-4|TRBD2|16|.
TGTGCCAGCAGCCTCAGGCTAGCGGGAGGAACCGGGGAGCTGTTTTTT
CASSLRLAGGTGELFF
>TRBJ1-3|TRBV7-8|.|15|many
TGTGCCAGCAGCTTAGCTGGACGCTCTGGAAACACCATATATTTT
CASSLAGRSGNTIYF
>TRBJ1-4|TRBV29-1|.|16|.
TGCAGCGTTGGCGGGATGTTTGGCGGCCCGAATGAAAAACTGTTTTTT
CSVGGMFGGPNEKLFF
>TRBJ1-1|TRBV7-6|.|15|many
TGTGCCAGCAGCTTAGTTGAACAGAGGAACACTGAAGCTTTCTTT
CASSLVEQRNTEAFF
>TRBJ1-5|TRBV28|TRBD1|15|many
TGTGCCAGCAGTTTACGGACAGGGGGCTCTCAGCCCCAGCATTTT
CASSLRTGGSQPQHF
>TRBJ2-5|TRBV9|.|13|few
TGTGCCAGCAGCCCCCCAGGGGAAGAGACCCAGTACTTC
CASSPPGEETQYF